This TCR beta chain was found in a study of cytomegalovirus exposure and HLA in healthy donors. Germline CDR1 and CDR2: SGDLS and YYNGEE. V was clipped by 0 bases and J by 11 bases, with 17 bases between them. The CDR3 is made up of 14 amino acids. Primers for the PCR totalled 60 Vbeta and 13 Jbeta. Clones were sequenced by immunoSEQ multiplex PCR, and TCRdb holds only the in-frame ones, with some missing. The sample has around 36,000 clones, 75% to 90% seen once. The chain combines TRBV9 with TRBJ2-5; possible D gene TRBD2, 5 bases. The material sequenced was PBMCs. This TCR derives from a woman aged 40 to 50 in good health and CMV-seropositive. The CDR3 sequence: CASSVEATFGEQYF. For the CDR3, the DNA is TGTGCCAGCAGCGTAGAGGCTACCTTCGGGGAGCAGTACTTC. Complete variable domain (other parts from reference TRBV9 and TRBJ2-5): DSGVTQTPKHLITATGQRVTLRCSPRSGDLSVYWYQQSLDQGLQFLIQYYNGEERAKGNILERFSAQQFPDLHSELNLSSLELGDSALYFCASSVEATFGEQYFGPGTRLLVL.